The 5 T cell receptor beta chains below come from one sample, sequenced in a study of control samples from healthy donors and cancer patients. Data came from immunoSEQ multiplex PCR; TCRdb stores just in-frame clones and leaves some out. The sample shows some 130,000 clones, 90% to 95% of them seen only once. The specimen was PBMCs. These receptors all stem from a man over 45 with head and neck cancer.

The chain employs TRBV6-8 and TRBJ2-6, with D uncertain. The V end was cut by 11 bases, the J end by 0 bases, with 14 bases between. Germline CDR1 is MNHGY and CDR2 is SAAAGT. The length of the CDR3 is 15 residues. For the CDR3, the DNA is TGTGCCGGGGAAGAATGGAGCTCTGGGGCCAACGTCCTGACTTTC. This codes for CAGEEWSSGANVLTF.

This sequence joins TRBV6-6 and TRBJ1-2; TRBD1 is a possible D gene (5 bases). V lost 2 bases to trimming and J lost 5 bases, with 18 bases between them. The CDR3 has 16 residues. Germline V gives CDR1 MNHNY, CDR2 SVGAGI (reference sequence). The CDR3 DNA sequence: TGTGCCAGCAGTTACGTCAAAGGGAGGGGATCTTATGGCTACACCTTC. Residues: CASSYVKGRGSYGYTF.

The chain couples TRBV24-1 to TRBJ1-5; no reliable D call. V lost 2 bases to trimming and J lost 0 bases, with 13 bases between them. The germline V gene has CDR1 KGHDR and CDR2 SFDVKD. The CDR3 has 17 residues. CDR3 DNA sequence: TGTGCCACCAGTGATTCTGGGATGGGGTATAGCAATCAGCCCCAGCATTTT. Residues: CATSDSGMGYSNQPQHF.

This rearrangement joins TRBV7-9 to TRBJ2-5; D uncertain. The CDR3 covers 14 residues. Trimming took 3 bases from V and 0 from J, leaving 8 bases between them. Germline V CDR1 and CDR2: SEHNR, FQNEAQ (reference sequence). CDR3 in amino acids: CASSFVLNQETQYF. The CDR3 DNA reads as TGTGCCAGCAGCTTCGTTTTGAACCAAGAGACCCAGTACTTC.

The rearrangement joins TRBV2 to TRBJ2-1; D perhaps matches TRBD1 (6 bases). Germline V gene data show CDR1 as SNHLY and CDR2 as FYNNEI. The CDR3 consists of 13 residues. V was trimmed by 6 bases and J by 10 bases, leaving 16 bases between them. The CDR3 region is CASRGQGRHEQFF. The CDR3 DNA sequence: TGTGCCAGCAGGGGGCAGGGGCGCCACGAGCAGTTCTTC.